A single sample gave rise to the 9 T cell receptor beta chains below, sequenced in a study of Ad26.COV2.S vaccination and SARS-CoV-2 variants. TCRdb's copy holds only in-frame clones and misses some; the assay was immunoSEQ multiplex PCR. In the table there are around 170,000 clones, roughly 89% of which are singletons. The source was peripheral blood, collected after recovery from COVID-19. The receptors stem from a human donor who had recovered from COVID-19.

This rearrangement joins TRBV13 to TRBJ1-1, with a weak D call TRBD1 (6 bases). The germline V gene has CDR1 PRHDT and CDR2 FYEKMQ (reference sequence). The V and J ends lost 8 bases and 5 bases respectively, with 15 bases between them. The CDR3 loop spans 13 amino acids. Here the CDR3 reads CASCRGRETEAFF. The DNA of the CDR3 is TGTGCCAGCTGCCGGGGGCGCGAAACTGAAGCTTTCTTT.

V gene TRBV10-3 combines with J gene TRBJ1-2; weak D call: TRBD1 (6 bases). The germline gives CDR1 ENHRY, CDR2 SYGVKD. The V and J ends lost 3 bases and 3 bases respectively, with 14 bases between them. The CDR3 has 15 residues. In DNA form, the CDR3 reads TGTGCCATCAGTGACTTGGGGGGCGTTGACTATGGCTACACCTTC. As protein: CAISDLGGVDYGYTF.

The chain links TRBV5-5 to TRBJ1-5, with D possibly matching TRBD1 (6 bases). The CDR3 covers 15 residues. From germline, CDR1 is SGHKS and CDR2 YYEKEE (reference sequence). Trimming cost V 6 bases and J 0 bases, with 13 bases left between them. The CDR3 DNA reads as TGTGCCAGCACCCAAGGGGGGTATAGCAATCAGCCCCAGCATTTT. Encoded protein: CASTQGGYSNQPQHF.

This clone turned up a few times. Other DNA variants within this sample encode the same CDR3. This chain connects TRBV5-1 to TRBJ2-7; D not certain. CDR3 length equals 13 residues. V lost 0 bases and J 3 bases, leaving 7 bases between the germline ends. Per germline, CDR1 SGHRS and CDR2 YFSETQ. The CDR3 bases are TGCGCCAGCAGCTTGGGTACGGTCTACGAGCAGTACTTC. Its translation: CASSLGTVYEQYF.

The V call is TRBV28, the J call TRBJ2-1; D is unresolved. V was pared by 5 bases and J by 0 bases, with 8 bases between. The CDR3 is made up of 14 amino acids. Germline V gene sequence: CDR1 MDHEN, CDR2 SYDVKM. CDR3 bases: TGTGCCAGCAGTCCGGTAAGCTCCTACAATGAGCAGTTCTTC. It specifies CASSPVSSYNEQFF. Drawing the rest from reference TRBV28 and TRBJ2-1, the complete variable domain is DVKVTQSSRYLVKRTGEKVFLECVQDMDHENMFWYRQDPGLGLRLIYFSYDVKMKEKGDIPEGYSVSREKKERFSLILESASTNQTSMYLCASSPVSSYNEQFFGPGTRLTVL.

The J gene is TRBJ1-2, the V gene TRBV19, with D uncertain. Germline CDR1 is LNHDA and CDR2 is SQIVND (reference sequence). This CDR3 spans 13 amino acids. Deletions cut 8 bases from V and 6 bases from J, with 16 bases between. CDR3 sequence: CASSFVDVHGYTF. In DNA, the CDR3 is TGTGCCAGTTCCTTTGTGGATGTGCATGGCTACACCTTC.

The V and J genes are TRBV19 and TRBJ1-6, with D possibly matching TRBD1 (6 bases). Trimming removed 4 bases at V and 0 bases at J, with 16 bases between. The CDR3 has 18 residues. Germline V lookup: CDR1 LNHDA, CDR2 SQIVND (reference sequence). DNA for the CDR3: TGTGCCAGTAGTAAGGGGACAACGATGAGCTCCTATAATTCACCCCTCCACTTT. It translates to CASSKGTTMSSYNSPLHF.

CDR3 bases: TGTGCCAGCAGCCAAGATCCCTCCACAGATACGCAGTATTTT. Protein: CASSQDPSTDTQYF. The chain links TRBV4-2 to TRBJ2-3; no clear D gene. The CDR3 is 14 residues long. Trimming left V 0 bases short and J 2 bases short, with 6 bases between. Germline CDR1 is LGHNA and CDR2 is YNFKEQ.

The J gene is TRBJ2-1, the V gene TRBV29-1, with a weak D call TRBD2 (7 bases). This CDR3 is built from 13 residues. CDR1 and CDR2 (germline): SQVTM, ANQGSEA. Trimming stripped 4 bases from V and 9 bases from J, with 16 bases between. The chain's CDR3 is CSVGRQGRAEQFF. The CDR3 DNA follows: TGCAGCGTTGGACGGCAGGGGAGGGCTGAGCAGTTCTTC.